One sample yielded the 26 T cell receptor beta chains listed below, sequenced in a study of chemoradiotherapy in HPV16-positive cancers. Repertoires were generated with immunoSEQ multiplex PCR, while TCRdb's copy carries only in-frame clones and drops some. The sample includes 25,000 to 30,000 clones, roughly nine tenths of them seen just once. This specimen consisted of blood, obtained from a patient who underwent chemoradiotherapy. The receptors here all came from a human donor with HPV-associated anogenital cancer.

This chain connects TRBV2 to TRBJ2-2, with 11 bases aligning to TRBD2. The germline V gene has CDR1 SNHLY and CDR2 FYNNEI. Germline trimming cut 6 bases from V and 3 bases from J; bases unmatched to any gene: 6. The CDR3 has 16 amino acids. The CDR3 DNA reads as TGTGCCAGCAGGGTGACTAGCGGGACCGACACCGGGGAGCTGTTTTTT. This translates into CASRVTSGTDTGELFF.

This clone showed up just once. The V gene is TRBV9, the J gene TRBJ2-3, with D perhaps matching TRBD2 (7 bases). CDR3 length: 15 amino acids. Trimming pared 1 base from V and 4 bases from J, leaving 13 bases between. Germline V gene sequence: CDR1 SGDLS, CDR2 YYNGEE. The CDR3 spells CASSVTGGPPDTQYF. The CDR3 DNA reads TGTGCCAGCAGCGTAACGGGGGGCCCCCCAGATACGCAGTATTTT.

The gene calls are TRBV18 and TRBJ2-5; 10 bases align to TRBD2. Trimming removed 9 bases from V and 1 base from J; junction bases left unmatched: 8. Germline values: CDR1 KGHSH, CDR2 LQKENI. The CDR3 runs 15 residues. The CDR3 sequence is CASLSGRTFQETQYF. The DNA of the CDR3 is TGTGCCAGTCTTAGCGGGAGGACTTTCCAAGAGACCCAGTACTTC.

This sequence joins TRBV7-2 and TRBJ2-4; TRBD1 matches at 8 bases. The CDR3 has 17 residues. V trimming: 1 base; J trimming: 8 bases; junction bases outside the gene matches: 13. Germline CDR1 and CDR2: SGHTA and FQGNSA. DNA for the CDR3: TGTGCCAGCAGCTTAGGAGGGTCAGGGGGCGTTAAGGACATTCAGTACTTC. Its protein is CASSLGGSGGVKDIQYF.

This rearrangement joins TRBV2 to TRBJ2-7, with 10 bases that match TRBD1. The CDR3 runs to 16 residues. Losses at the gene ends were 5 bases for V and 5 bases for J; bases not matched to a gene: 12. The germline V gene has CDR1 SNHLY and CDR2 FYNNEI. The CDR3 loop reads CASSIKGTGVIDEQYF. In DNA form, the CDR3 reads TGTGCCAGCAGTATAAAAGGGACAGGGGTTATCGACGAGCAGTACTTC.

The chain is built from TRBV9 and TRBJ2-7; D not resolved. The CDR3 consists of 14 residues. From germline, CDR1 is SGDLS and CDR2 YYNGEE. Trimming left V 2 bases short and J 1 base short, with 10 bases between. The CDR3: CASSVGVGSYEQYF. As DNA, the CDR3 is TGTGCCAGCAGCGTTGGCGTTGGGTCCTACGAGCAGTACTTC. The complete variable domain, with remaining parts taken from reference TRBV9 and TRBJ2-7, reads DSGVTQTPKHLITATGQRVTLRCSPRSGDLSVYWYQQSLDQGLQFLIQYYNGEERAKGNILERFSAQQFPDLHSELNLSSLELGDSALYFCASSVGVGSYEQYFGPGTRLTVT.

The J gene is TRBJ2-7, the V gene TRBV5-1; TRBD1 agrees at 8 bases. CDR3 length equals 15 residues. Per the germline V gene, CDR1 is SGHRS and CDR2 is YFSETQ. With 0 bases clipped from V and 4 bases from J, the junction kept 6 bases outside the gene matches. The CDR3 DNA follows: TGCGCCAGCAGCTTGGAAGTCAGGGGGCCGTACGAGCAGTACTTC. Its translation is CASSLEVRGPYEQYF.

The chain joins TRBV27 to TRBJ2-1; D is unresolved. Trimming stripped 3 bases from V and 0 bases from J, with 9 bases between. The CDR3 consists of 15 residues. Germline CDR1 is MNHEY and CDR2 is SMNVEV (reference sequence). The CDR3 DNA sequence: TGTGCCAGCAGTTTTGGGCGGAACTCCTACAATGAGCAGTTCTTC. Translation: CASSFGRNSYNEQFF.

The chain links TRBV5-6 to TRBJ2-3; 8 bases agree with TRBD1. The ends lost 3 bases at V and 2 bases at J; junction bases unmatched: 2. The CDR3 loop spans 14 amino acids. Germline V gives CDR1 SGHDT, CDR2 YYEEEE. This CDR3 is CASSSGQATDTQYF. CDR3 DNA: TGTGCCAGCAGCTCGGGACAGGCCACAGATACGCAGTATTTT.

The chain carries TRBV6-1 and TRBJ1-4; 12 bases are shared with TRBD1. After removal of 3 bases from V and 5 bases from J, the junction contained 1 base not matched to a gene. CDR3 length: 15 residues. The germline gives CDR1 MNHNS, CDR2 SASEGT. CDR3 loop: CASSEGTGGNEKLFF. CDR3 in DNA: TGTGCCAGCAGTGAGGGGACAGGGGGCAATGAAAAACTGTTTTTT.

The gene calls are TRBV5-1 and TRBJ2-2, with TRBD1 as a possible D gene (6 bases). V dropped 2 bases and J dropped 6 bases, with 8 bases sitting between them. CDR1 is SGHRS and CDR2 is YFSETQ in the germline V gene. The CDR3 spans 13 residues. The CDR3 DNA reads TGCGCCAGCAGCTTACAGGGTGCCGGGGAGCTGTTTTTT. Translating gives CASSLQGAGELFF.

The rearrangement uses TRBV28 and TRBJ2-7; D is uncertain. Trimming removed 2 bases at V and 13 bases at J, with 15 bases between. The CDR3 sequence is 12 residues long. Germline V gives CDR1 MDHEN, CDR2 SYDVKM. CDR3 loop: CASSLIGLPGYF. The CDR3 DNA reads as TGTGCCAGCAGTTTAATCGGCCTCCCGGGTTACTTC.

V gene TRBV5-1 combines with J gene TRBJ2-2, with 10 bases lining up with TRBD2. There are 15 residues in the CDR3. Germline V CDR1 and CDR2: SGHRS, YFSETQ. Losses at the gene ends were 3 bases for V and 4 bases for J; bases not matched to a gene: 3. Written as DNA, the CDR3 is TGCGCCAGCAGCTATCTAGCGGGGGTCACCGGGGAGCTGTTTTTT. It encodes CASSYLAGVTGELFF.

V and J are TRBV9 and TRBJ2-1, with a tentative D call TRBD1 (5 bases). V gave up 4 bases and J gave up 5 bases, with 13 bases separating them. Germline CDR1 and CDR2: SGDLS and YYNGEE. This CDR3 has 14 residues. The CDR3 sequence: CASSSEGVHNEQFF. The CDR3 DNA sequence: TGTGCCAGCAGCTCGGAAGGGGTCCACAATGAGCAGTTCTTC.

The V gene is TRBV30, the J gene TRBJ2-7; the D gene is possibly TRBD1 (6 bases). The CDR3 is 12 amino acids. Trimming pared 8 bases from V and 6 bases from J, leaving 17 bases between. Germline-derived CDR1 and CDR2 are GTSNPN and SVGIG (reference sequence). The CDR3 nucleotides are TGTGCCCTCGGTACAACAGGGCGCGAGCAGTACTTC. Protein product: CALGTTGREQYF.

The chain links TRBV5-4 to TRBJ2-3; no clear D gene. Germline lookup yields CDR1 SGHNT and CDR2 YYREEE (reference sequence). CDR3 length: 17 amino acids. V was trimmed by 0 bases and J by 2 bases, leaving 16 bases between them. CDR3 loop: CASSLEAANFFTDTQYF. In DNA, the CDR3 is TGTGCCAGCAGCTTGGAGGCGGCAAACTTTTTCACAGATACGCAGTATTTT.

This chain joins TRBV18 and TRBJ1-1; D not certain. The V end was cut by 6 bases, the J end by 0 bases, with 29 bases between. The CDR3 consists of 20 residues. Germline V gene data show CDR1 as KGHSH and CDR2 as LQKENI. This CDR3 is CASSQSGGAGRLDMNTEAFF. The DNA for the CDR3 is TGTGCCAGCTCCCAAAGTGGAGGCGCAGGACGTCTTGACATGAACACTGAAGCTTTCTTT. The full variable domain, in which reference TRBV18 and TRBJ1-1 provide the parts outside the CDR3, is NAGVMQNPRHLVRRRGQEARLRCSPMKGHSHVYWYRQLPEEGLKFMVYLQKENIIDESGMPKERFSAEFPKEGPSILRIQQVVRGDSAAYFCASSQSGGAGRLDMNTEAFFGQGTRLTVV.

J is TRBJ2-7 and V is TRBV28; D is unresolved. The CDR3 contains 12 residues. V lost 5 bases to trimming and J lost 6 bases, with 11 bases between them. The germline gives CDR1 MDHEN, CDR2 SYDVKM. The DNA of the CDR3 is TGTGCCAGCAGTCCACGCGTGGGCGAGCAGTACTTC. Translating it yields CASSPRVGEQYF. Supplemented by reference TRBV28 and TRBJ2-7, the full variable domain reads DVKVTQSSRYLVKRTGEKVFLECVQDMDHENMFWYRQDPGLGLRLIYFSYDVKMKEKGDIPEGYSVSREKKERFSLILESASTNQTSMYLCASSPRVGEQYFGPGTRLTVT.

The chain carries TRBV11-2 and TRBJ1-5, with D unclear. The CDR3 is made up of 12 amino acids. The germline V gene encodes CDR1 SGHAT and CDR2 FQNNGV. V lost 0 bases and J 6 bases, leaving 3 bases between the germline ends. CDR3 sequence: CASSLEGQPQHF. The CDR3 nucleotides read TGTGCCAGCAGCTTAGAGGGTCAGCCCCAGCATTTT.

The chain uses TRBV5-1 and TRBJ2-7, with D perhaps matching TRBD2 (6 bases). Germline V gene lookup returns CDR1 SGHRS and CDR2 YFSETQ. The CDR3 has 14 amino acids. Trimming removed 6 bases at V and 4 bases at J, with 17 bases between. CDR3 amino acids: CASNSGLGGYEQYF. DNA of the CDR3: TGCGCCAGCAACTCTGGGTTGGGGGGTTACGAGCAGTACTTC.

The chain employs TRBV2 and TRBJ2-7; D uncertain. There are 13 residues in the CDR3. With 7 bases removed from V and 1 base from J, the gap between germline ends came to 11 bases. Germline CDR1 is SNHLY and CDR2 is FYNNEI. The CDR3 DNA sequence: TGTGCCAGCACCAAGGAAGGTTCCTACGAGCAGTACTTC. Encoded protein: CASTKEGSYEQYF.

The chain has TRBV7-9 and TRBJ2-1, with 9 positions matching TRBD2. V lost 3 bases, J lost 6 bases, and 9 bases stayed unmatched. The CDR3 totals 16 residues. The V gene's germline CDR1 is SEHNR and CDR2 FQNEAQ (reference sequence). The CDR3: CASSFLAGSSSNEQFF. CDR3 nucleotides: TGTGCCAGCAGCTTTCTAGCGGGAAGCTCGAGCAATGAGCAGTTCTTC.

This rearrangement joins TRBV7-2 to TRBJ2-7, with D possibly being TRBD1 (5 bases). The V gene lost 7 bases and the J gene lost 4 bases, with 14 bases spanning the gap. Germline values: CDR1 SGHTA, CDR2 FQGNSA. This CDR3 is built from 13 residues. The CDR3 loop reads CASNPMTVYEQYF. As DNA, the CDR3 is TGTGCCAGCAACCCTATGACAGTATACGAGCAGTACTTC.

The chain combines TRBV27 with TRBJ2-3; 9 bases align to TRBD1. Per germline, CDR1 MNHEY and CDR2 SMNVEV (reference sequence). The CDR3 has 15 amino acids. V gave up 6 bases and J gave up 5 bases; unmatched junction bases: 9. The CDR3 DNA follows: TGTGCCAGCAGAGTGCAACAGGGGGCGATAGATACGCAGTATTTT. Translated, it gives CASRVQQGAIDTQYF.

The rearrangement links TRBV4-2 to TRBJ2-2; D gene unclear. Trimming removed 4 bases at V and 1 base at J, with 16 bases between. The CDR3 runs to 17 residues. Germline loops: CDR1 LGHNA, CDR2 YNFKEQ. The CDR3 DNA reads TGTGCCAGCAGCCCTAAGCCGCAGTTTGGGAACACCGGGGAGCTGTTTTTT. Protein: CASSPKPQFGNTGELFF.

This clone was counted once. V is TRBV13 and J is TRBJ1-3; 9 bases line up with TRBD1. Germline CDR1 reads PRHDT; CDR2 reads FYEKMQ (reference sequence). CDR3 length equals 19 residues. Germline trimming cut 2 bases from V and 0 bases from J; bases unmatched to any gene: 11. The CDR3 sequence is CASSLYRGTGTYSGNTIYF. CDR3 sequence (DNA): TGTGCCAGCAGCTTATATCGAGGGACAGGGACCTACTCTGGAAACACCATATATTTT.